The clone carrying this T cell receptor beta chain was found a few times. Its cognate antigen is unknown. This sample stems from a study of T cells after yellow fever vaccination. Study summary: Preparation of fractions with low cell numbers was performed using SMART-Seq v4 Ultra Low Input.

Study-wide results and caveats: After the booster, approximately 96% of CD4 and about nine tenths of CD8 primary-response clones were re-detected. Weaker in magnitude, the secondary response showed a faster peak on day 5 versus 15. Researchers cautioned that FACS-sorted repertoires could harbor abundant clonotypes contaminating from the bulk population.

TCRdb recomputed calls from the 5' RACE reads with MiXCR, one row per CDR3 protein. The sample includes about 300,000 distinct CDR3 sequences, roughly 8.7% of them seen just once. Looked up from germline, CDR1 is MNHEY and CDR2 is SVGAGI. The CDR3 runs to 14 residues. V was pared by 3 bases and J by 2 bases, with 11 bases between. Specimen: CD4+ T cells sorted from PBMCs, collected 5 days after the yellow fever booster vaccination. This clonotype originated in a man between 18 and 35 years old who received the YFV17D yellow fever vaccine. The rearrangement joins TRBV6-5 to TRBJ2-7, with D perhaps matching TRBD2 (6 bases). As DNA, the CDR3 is TGTGCCAGCAGTTATCAAGGAGGGCCCTACGAGCAGTACTTC. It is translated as CASSYQGGPYEQYF.